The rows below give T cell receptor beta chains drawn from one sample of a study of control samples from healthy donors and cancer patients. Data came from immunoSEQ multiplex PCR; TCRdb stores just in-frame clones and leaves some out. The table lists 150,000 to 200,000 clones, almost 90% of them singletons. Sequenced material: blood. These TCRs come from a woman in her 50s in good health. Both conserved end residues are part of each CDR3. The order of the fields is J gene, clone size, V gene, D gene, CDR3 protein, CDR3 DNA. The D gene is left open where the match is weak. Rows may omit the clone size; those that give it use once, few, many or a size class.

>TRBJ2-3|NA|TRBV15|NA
CATSWPYNTQYF
TGTGCCACCAGTTGGCCCTATAATACGCAGTATTTT
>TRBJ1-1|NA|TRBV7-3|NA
CASSLNYRGTEAFF
TGTGCCAGCAGCTTAAATTATAGGGGGACTGAAGCTTTCTTT
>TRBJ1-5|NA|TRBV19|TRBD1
CASSEGQGLNQPQHF
TGTGCCAGTAGTGAGGGACAGGGGCTCAATCAGCCCCAGCATTTT
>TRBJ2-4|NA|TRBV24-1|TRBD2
CATSDPRQISGGYSIQYF
TGTGCCACCAGTGATCCACGACAGATAAGCGGGGGGTATAGCATTCAGTACTTC
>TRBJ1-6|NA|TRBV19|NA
CASSIYDSPLHF
TGTGCCAGTAGTATTTACGATTCACCCCTCCACTTT
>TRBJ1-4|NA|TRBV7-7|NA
CASSLSPGAGKLFF
TGTGCTAGCAGCTTGAGTCCGGGGGCTGGAAAACTGTTTTTT
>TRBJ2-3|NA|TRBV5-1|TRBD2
CASSFYPSGRGSDTQYF
TGCGCCAGCAGCTTTTATCCTAGCGGGAGGGGTAGCGATACGCAGTATTTT
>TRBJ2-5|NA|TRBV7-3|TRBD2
CASSSGLAGVETQYF
TGTGCCAGCAGCTCCGGGCTAGCGGGAGTCGAGACCCAGTACTTC
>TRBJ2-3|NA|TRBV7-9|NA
CASSSPRGVSTDTQYF
TGTGCCAGCAGCTCCCCAAGAGGGGTCAGCACAGATACGCAGTATTTT
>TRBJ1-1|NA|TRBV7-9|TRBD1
CASSLALLSGQGNTEAFF
TGTGCCAGCAGCTTAGCCCTCCTCTCAGGACAGGGGAACACTGAAGCTTTCTTT
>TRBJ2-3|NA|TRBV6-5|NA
CASSRGYTDTQYF
TGTGCCAGCTCTCGGGGATACACAGATACGCAGTATTTT
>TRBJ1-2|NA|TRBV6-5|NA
CASSYSNQGGGYGYTF
TGTGCCAGCAGTTACTCGAATCAGGGAGGAGGGTATGGCTACACCTTC
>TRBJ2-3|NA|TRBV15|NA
CATSRGSGSGTDTQYF
TGTGCCACCAGCAGGGGGAGCGGCTCGGGCACAGATACGCAGTATTTT
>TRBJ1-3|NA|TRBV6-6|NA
CASSYGADSGNTIYF
TGTGCCAGCAGTTACGGGGCAGACTCTGGAAACACCATATATTTT
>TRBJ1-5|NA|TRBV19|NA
CASNRAYNQPQHF
TGTGCCAGTAACAGGGCCTACAATCAGCCCCAGCATTTT
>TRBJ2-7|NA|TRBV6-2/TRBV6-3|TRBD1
CASSYGTGGYEQYF
TGTGCCAGCAGTTACGGGACAGGGGGCTACGAGCAGTACTTC
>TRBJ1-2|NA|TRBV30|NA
CAWSVRESGGYTF
TGTGCCTGGAGTGTGCGGGAGTCCGGAGGCTACACCTTC
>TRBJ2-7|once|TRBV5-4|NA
CASSFPGVSNEQYF
TGTGCCAGCAGCTTCCCAGGGGTATCGAACGAGCAGTACTTC
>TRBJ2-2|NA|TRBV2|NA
CASMSVGRTGELFF
TGTGCCAGCATGAGTGTAGGAAGGACCGGGGAGCTGTTTTTT
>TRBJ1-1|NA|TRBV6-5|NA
CASAETGTEAFF
TGTGCCAGCGCCGAAACAGGGACTGAAGCTTTCTTT
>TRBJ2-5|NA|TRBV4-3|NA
CASSQVDGETQYF
TGCGCCAGCAGCCAAGTAGATGGGGAGACCCAGTACTTC
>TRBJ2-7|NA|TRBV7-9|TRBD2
CASSLSGRVYEQYF
TGTGCCAGCAGCTTGAGCGGGAGGGTATACGAGCAGTACTTC
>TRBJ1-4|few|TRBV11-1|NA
CASSPYAGGEKLFF
TGTGCCAGCAGCCCCTATGCGGGAGGTGAAAAACTGTTTTTT
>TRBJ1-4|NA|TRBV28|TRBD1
CASSFRGTGDEKLFF
TGTGCCAGCAGTTTTAGAGGGACAGGGGATGAAAAACTGTTTTTT